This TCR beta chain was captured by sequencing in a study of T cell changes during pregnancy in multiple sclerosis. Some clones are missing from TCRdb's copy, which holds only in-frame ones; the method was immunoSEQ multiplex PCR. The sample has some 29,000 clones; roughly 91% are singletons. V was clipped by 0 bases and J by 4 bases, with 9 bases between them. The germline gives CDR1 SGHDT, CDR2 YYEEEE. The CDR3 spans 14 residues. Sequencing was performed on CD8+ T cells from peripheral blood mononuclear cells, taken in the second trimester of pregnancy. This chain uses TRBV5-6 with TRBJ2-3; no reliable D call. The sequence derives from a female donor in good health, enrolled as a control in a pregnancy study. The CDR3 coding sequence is TGTGCCAGCAGCTTGGGGCTGAACGCAGATACGCAGTATTTT. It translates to CASSLGLNADTQYF.